This T cell receptor (beta chain) emerged from a study of T-cell reconstitution after alpha-beta-depleted transplantation in children. Unique molecular identifiers were used in preparing the TCRbeta library. TCRdb reprocessed the PCR reads with MiXCR, giving one entry per CDR3 protein. The data hold about 610,000 distinct CDR3 sequences, with 8% to 11% observed a single time. Trimming took 3 bases from V and 8 from J; bases not matched to a gene: 6. This CDR3 has 12 amino acids. Germline V gene data show CDR1 as GTSNPN and CDR2 as SVGIG (reference sequence). This clonotype appeared a few times. The rearrangement links TRBV30 to TRBJ1-2, with TRBD1 identical over 7 bases. The receptor's source is a human donor who donated a stem cell graft to a child with acute myeloid leukemia. Sample: PBMCs from the stem cell graft donor, taken from the stem cell graft. Here the CDR3 DNA reads TGTGCCTGGAGCCCTCCAGGGGGAGGCTACACCTTC. Translation: CAWSPPGGGYTF.